This T cell receptor (beta chain) was found in a study of blood T cells in healthy people across ages (dated by TCRdb to 2015 to 2017). Notes on the research overall: In model experiments, template switching captured roughly one uniquely barcoded TCR beta cDNA molecule for every two T cells. Age-related changes in TCR beta repertoire diversity were measured in the study by deep sequencing normalized with unique cDNA molecular identifiers. Donors were grouped into four age groups: young (average approximately 15 years), middle-aged (about 40), aged (around 66) and long-lived (roughly 80). To avoid experimental bias, donors of different ages were randomly spread across the sequencing lanes. The study analyzed two additional independent replicas of 1 million unique cDNA reads from the same blood draw for two donors, one aged 18 to 29 and one aged 80 or older. Results the study describes overall, beyond this receptor: There was a strong correlation between observed TCR beta diversity and the percentage of naive T cells measured by flow cytometry. The CMV infection status of donors was not known, potentially confounding age-related changes in expanded clonotypes. Because profiling used bulk unsorted PBMCs, naive and antigen-experienced compartments could not be compared conclusively. Compared with the aged group, the long-lived group had more naive CD4+ T cells, fewer expanded clones and increased TCR diversity, a pattern suggesting age selection. Estimates of total diversity from one million sequenced T cells were regarded as lower bounds and underestimates. Observed TCR beta diversity per million T cells fell roughly linearly with age, and a significant reduction was already apparent by age about 38.

Donors were about 36 systemically healthy Caucasian individuals from Russia aged about 6 to 100 years. Each donor gave about 10 milliliters of peripheral blood, drawn into EDTA-treated Vacutainer tubes. Ficoll-Paque density-gradient centrifugation was used to isolate PBMCs, with at least 6 million per sample. Total RNA was extracted from PBMCs with Trizol reagent, with at least 6 micrograms obtained per sample. For every donor, flow cytometry on a PBMC aliquot measured the percentage of naive CD45RAhigh/CD27high T cells. For this clonotype: The target of this receptor is not known. The input lacks base qualities; no much larger clone sits a single base away.

Reading from cysteine to phenylalanine, the CDR3 counts 15 amino acids. Kept here is only the CDR3 DNA, which spans 45 bases and is read in frame from base 1. The CDR1 and CDR2 encoded by the germline V gene are SGHDT and YYEEEE. The library relied on 5' RACE. Sequencer: Illumina HiSeq 2500. A second roughly 7 to 12 cycle PCR used a sample-barcoded 5' primer and a J-beta primer mix. A template-switch 5' adaptor carrying 12 random nucleotides introduced a unique molecular identifier onto each TCR beta cDNA molecule. Each sample yielded at least 3 million CDR3-containing paired-end reads. The Mint cDNA synthesis kit, primed by a TRBC-specific oligonucleotide, was used to synthesize first-strand cDNA from all RNA. All cDNA was treated with uracil-DNA glycosylase and then went through a first 18-cycle PCR with the universal primers M1SS and BC2_uni_R. The source study handled its data this way. Each sample was normalized by randomly selecting 1 million high-quality reads, each carrying a distinct molecular identifier. Instead of being binned into consensus sequences, reads with shared molecular identifiers were discarded. CDR3 identification, clonotype clustering and error correction used MiTCR with a Q25 quality threshold and the strictest error-elimination algorithm. Lower-bound total TCR beta diversity was estimated with a nonparametric unseen species model using Euler transformation. TCRdb ran its own pipeline on the public reads, namely fastp trimming at Q25 and MiXCR clone calling, and kept in-frame beta chains. When rows share a CDR3 protein, they turn into one entry using the most common DNA and genes. TCRdb, not the authors, supplied the V and J calls. The sample table shows over 1,500,000 distinct CDR3 sequences, and roughly 52% are seen once. The ten largest clonotypes hold less than 2.5% of the sample.

The rearrangement combines TRBV5-6 with TRBJ2-7; 8 of the junction bases match TRBD1. Matching the DNA end better, TRBJ2-5 makes the J call doubtful. Input material: blood. This TCR derives from a woman in her 40s in good health. The CDR3 corresponds to CASSLGTGTFVTQYF. The bases read TGTGCCAGCAGCTTGGGGACAGGGACTTTTGTGACCCAGTACTTC.